The present entry profiles one TCR beta chain with its context. CDR3 length: 13 amino acids. In germline, CDR1 is MGHRA, CDR2 YSYEKL. V was pared by 3 bases and J by 3 bases, with 1 base of the junction left unmatched. Generated by immunoSEQ multiplex PCR, the TCRdb table keeps only in-frame clones and is missing some. The data hold over 45,000 clones, with about 90% observed a single time. This sample stems from a study of blood T cell repertoires in COVID-19. This TCR came from an elderly man in a cohort sampled during active COVID-19. Sequencing was performed on peripheral blood. This chain joins TRBV4-1 and TRBJ2-7; 8 bases agree with TRBD2. The CDR3 region is CASSQGLVYEQYF. Here the CDR3 DNA reads TGCGCCAGCAGCCAGGGACTAGTCTACGAGCAGTACTTC.